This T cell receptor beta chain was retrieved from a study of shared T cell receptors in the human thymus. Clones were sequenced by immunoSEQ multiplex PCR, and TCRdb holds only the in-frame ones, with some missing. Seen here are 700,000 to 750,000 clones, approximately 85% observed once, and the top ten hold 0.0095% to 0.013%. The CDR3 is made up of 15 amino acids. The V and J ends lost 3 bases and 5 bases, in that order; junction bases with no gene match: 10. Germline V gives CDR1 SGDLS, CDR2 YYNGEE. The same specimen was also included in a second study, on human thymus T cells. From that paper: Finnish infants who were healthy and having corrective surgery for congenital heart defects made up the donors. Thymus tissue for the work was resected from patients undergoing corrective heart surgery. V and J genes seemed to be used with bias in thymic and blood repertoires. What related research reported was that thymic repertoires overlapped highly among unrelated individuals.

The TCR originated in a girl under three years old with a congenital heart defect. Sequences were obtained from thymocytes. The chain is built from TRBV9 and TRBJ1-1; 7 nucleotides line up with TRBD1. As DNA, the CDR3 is TGTGCCAGCAGCGGAGACAACGGGACAGTGACTGAAGCTTTCTTT. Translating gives CASSGDNGTVTEAFF.